This entry concerns a single TCR beta chain. The antigen this receptor binds is unknown. No base quality values were provided; no much bigger clone lies one nucleotide off. Every donor was a healthy Caucasian. Three pairs of female monozygotic twins, all aged 18 to 29 years, made up the twin cohort. Peripheral blood mononuclear cells were the source from which RNA for the TCR libraries was isolated. This sample is part of a study of identical twins (TCRdb year 2016). Some background on the complete study: To test whether fetal clonotypes persist, this study deep-sequenced TCR alpha and beta repertoires from monozygotic twins, from unrelated adults of various ages, and from cord blood. To rule out contamination, replicate twin experiments were performed at different times with different library preparation protocols. Broader findings and caveats from the paper: In beta out-of-frame sequences, excess twin sharing was weaker, because having fewer shared sequences lowered the signal-to-noise ratio. Out-of-frame TCR alpha sharing in monozygotic twins was systematically underestimated by recombination models, whereas sharing between unrelated individuals was in agreement with the recombination models. Invariant T cells such as MAIT and iNKT could partly confound zero-insertion analyses, though diverse VJ usage argued against this for most clonotypes. Because the same donors could not be followed over many years, the conclusions depended on cross-sectional statistical analysis. Abundant cord blood beta clonotypes had fewer insertions, young adult naive repertoires showed a similar but weaker trend, and memory repertoires showed no such trend. Compared with coincidental sharing between unrelated individuals, out-of-frame TCR alpha sequences shared between twins had an excess of sequences with low generation probability.

The junction shows trimming of 3 bases on V and 2 bases on J, and the gene matches do not reach 4 bases of it. From its cysteine to its phenylalanine, the CDR3 spans 17 amino acids. Only CDR3 DNA is held: 51 bases, read in frame from base 1. The germline V gene gives CDR1 as MDHEN and CDR2 as SYDVKM. Receptor libraries were prepared by 5' RACE. Sequencing used an Illumina HiSeq 2000. Template switching introduced a universal primer binding site; the final cDNA contained a unique molecular identifier, enabling accurate counting of TCR cDNA molecules. First-strand cDNA for TCR alpha and beta chains was synthesized from specific primers in the conserved constant-segment region. To control for contamination, each cDNA library was double barcoded with a SMART-Mk sample barcode plus Illumina barcodes. TruSeq adapter sequences, together with Illumina sample barcodes, were added in two successive PCR steps. The Illumina HiSeq platform was used with custom primers to sequence TCR alpha and beta cDNA libraries. As for how the authors treated the data: Unique molecular identifiers were extracted from raw reads with MiGEC, and CDR3 positions were determined with MiXCR. For each individual, recombination models were inferred using an EM algorithm with the repgenHMM and IGoR tools. Shared clonotype analysis was performed with the tcR package in R, normalizing sharing by the product of cloneset sizes. To study raw recombination free of thymic and clonal selection effects, out-of-frame nonproductive sequences were analyzed. TCRdb ran its own pipeline on the public reads, namely fastp trimming at Q25 and MiXCR clone calling, and kept in-frame beta chains. Each record represents a unique CDR3 protein, reported with the most common genes and DNA among its rows. TCRdb's processing, not the authors', yielded these V and J calls. The sample table records some 690,000 distinct CDR3 sequences; 21% of these occur just once. Of the sample, 4.3% falls within the top ten clones.

These same records also appear under a second study, on T cells expressing NK-cell markers. In that second paper, the authors write: About 8 donors provided sorted CD3+CD56+NKG2C+, CD3+CD56+NKG2C- and CD3+CD56-NKG2C+ T-cell subsets, whose TCR beta-chain repertoires were profiled. Among the eight sequenced donors, only one was HCMV-seronegative, while the other seven were HCMV-seropositive. To restrict sorting to alphabetaTCR-expressing T cells, an anti-gammadeltaTCR antibody was added in several experiments. In six donors, the dominant CD3+CD56+NKG2C+ clonotypes were among the top 10 CD8+ clonotypes and accounted for about 1.0-8% of CD8+ T cells. Those dominant clonotypes were again the most abundant among CD3+CD56-NKG2C+ cells in several donors, at about 25-60.1%. It remained unclear whether the expanded NKG2C-expressing T cell clones were specific for HCMV antigens. The eight sequenced donors were randomly selected healthy volunteers, three men and five women. HCMV serostatus was determined by detecting HCMV-specific IgG in serum with a commercial ELISA kit. For about 6 donors, unsorted PBMC were also used to sequence bulk peripheral blood T-cell repertoires. MIGEC was used to demultiplex reads and group the reads by UMI, and MiTCR was used to assemble and quantify clonotypes. Only TCR cDNA sequences supported by at least two reads were kept to exclude erroneous sequences. The tcR package was used for downstream repertoire analysis, and clonotypes were matched across fractions by CDR3 nucleotide sequence plus V segment. VDJmatch was used to annotate antigen specificity against VDJdb, with one amino acid substitution allowed in CDR3.

The sequence links TRBV28 to TRBJ2-5; 15 of the junction bases match TRBD2. The sequencing sample was made of PBMCs. The origin of this receptor is a woman under 30 in good health. CDR3 protein: CASSFWGTSGGQETQYF. Here is the DNA: TGTGCCAGCAGTTTTTGGGGGACTAGCGGGGGGCAAGAGACCCAGTACTTC.